This T cell receptor (beta chain) was documented in a study of radiotherapy plus CTLA-4 blockade in lung cancer. The method was immunoSEQ multiplex PCR; TCRdb's version includes in-frame clones alone and lacks a portion of them. The sample carries around 90,000 clones, around four fifths recorded once. Lung cancer patients with chemo-refractory metastatic non-small-cell disease were given focal radiation plus CTLA-4 blockade with ipilimumab. Germline CDR1 LNHDA, CDR2 SQIVND (reference sequence). The germline V and J ends were trimmed by 6 bases and 0 bases, with 12 bases remaining between them. The CDR3 length is 15 residues.

This sequence originates from a human donor with non-small cell lung cancer that progressed on radiotherapy plus ipilimumab. Specimen: peripheral blood, collected from a patient treated with radiotherapy plus ipilimumab. This chain uses TRBV19 with TRBJ1-3; D is unclear. CDR3 sequence reads: CASSPEGASGNTIYF. The CDR3 bases are TGTGCCAGTAGCCCTGAGGGCGCCTCTGGAAACACCATATATTTT.